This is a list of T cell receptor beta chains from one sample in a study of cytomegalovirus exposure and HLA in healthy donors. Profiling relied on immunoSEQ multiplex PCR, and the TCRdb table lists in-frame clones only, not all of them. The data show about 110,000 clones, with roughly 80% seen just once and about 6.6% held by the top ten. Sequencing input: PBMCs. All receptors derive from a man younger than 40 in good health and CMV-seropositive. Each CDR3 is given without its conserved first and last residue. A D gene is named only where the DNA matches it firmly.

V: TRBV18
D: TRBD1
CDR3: ASSAGTGDYEQY

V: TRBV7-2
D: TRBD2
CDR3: ASSSGLAGGMSTYEQY

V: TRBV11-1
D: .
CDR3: ASSLAQQGLGNYGYT

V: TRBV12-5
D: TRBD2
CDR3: ASAWGGTTGELF

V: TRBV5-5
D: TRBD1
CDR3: ASSLEGGTTYEQY

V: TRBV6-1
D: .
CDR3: ASSEIIYSNQPQH

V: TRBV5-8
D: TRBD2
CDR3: ASSLGLAGGYEQF

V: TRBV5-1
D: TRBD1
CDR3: ASSLAPSGQGGEQY

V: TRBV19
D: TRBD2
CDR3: ASSIAVRASGGTDTQY

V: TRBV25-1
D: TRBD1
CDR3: ASSASGTGNSYEQY

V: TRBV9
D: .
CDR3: ASSAGWSTYEQY

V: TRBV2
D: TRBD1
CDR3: ASRKGQNNYGYT

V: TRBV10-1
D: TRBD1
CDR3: ASSPDRGAYEQY

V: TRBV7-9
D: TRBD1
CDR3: ASSRYRGSTGELF

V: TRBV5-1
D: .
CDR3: ASSAGNTNTGELF

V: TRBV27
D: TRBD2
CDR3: ASSLSLAGGPTDTQY

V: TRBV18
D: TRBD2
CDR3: ASSPRLAGGRTDTQY

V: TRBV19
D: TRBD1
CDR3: ASRQDRGNPPPH

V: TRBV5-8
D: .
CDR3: ASSFGRGVGAEQF

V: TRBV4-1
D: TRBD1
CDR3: ASSPVGDRAYEQY

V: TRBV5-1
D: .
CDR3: ASRDSGAYQETQY

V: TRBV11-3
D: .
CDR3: ASSLGRGPFSYEQY

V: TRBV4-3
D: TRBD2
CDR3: ASSQGYGGANEQF

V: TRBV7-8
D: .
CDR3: ASSSVVVGGPETQY